This T cell receptor (beta chain) was sequenced for a study of identical twins. One entry per CDR3 protein results from TCRdb running MiXCR on the 5' RACE reads. Of around 250,000 distinct CDR3 sequences in the sample, 9.5% to 15% are singletons; the top ten hold 4% to 5%. Trimming shortened V by 1 base and J by 9 bases, and 13 bases separated the two germline ends. This CDR3 is built from 13 residues. CDR1 and CDR2 from the germline V gene are SGHRS and YFSETQ. This clonotype was counted at least ten times. Another study also made use of these data, one on yellow fever vaccine responses in identical twins. That source notes: It has been reported that, in twins, the vaccine T cell response seemed partly convergent and partly personalized.

The chain recombines TRBV5-1 with TRBJ1-1, with D possibly TRBD1 on 5 matching bases. The receptor's source is a woman between 18 and 29 years old in good health. Sequenced material: memory (CD45RO+) T cells sorted from blood. CDR3 region: CASSLRDQTQAFF. The CDR3 region has the DNA TGCGCCAGCAGCTTGAGGGACCAGACACAAGCTTTCTTT. Full variable domain (remainder filled in from reference TRBV5-1 and TRBJ1-1): KAGVTQTPRYLIKTRGQQVTLSCSPISGHRSVSWYQQTPGQGLQFLFEYFSETQRNKGNFPGRFSGRQFSNSRSEMNVSTLELGDSALYLCASSLRDQTQAFFGQGTRLTVV.